This TCR beta chain was recovered during a study of vaccination effects on CD4 cells after COVID-19. Study background: Post-vaccine sample collection fell at a median of 72 days after the second dose. Points from the study as a whole: The study found that only 1 of 255 vaccine-induced clones from healthy vaccinees cross-reacted with common cold coronaviruses. In the late period after vaccination, infection- and vaccine-induced clones contracted markedly.

Viral peptide pool expansion of antigen-specific CD4+ T cells preceded sequencing in the ViraFEST assay. CD4+ T cells were isolated after about eleven days of culture. Each participant was given two doses of one vaccine (BNT162b2 or mRNA-1273). Around 2 million PBMC per well were cultured with roughly 9 IU/ml IL-2 and roughly 10 ug/ml peptides. TCRdb keeps only in-frame clones here, not all; method: immunoSEQ multiplex PCR. The table includes some 25,000 clones, 60% to 85% detected once. A note on this clone: The antigen is unknown.

This CDR3 region has 17 residues. From germline, CDR1 is SEHNR and CDR2 FQNEAQ (reference sequence). V was pared by 0 bases and J by 2 bases, with 17 bases between. The sequence was obtained from a human donor who received a COVID-19 vaccine. This material consisted of CD4+ T cells from PBMCs cultured with HCoV-NL63 spike peptides, taken after COVID-19 vaccination. The gene calls are TRBV7-9 and TRBJ2-7; D is possibly TRBD2 (6 bases). CDR3 in amino acids: CASSLARGTSRAYEQYF. Written as DNA, the CDR3 is TGTGCCAGCAGCTTAGCCCGGGGGACTTCCCGTGCCTACGAGCAGTACTTC.